The clone carrying this TCR beta chain has a count of ten or more. V was shortened by 1 base and J by 6 bases, with 9 bases between the two germline ends. This CDR3 contains 13 residues. Germline CDR1 and CDR2: SEHNR and FQNEAQ (reference sequence). TCRdb itself ran the PCR reads through MiXCR, one entry per CDR3 protein. The sample lists about 97,000 distinct CDR3 sequences, around 30% occurring once. This sample is part of a study of molecular identifiers for immune sequencing clone quantification. Study information: In the replicates, RNA derived from around 20,000 or 99,000 naive CD8 cells was divided into five parts, and four were sequenced.

Sample: naive CD8+ T cells from blood, with Jurkat cell RNA spiked in. Subset meaning: FACS-sorted CD8+CD4-CCR7+CD45RA+ naive T cells. The V gene is TRBV7-9, the J gene TRBJ1-1; D uncertain. The TCR sequence derives from a human donor in good health. Some libraries in this study had Jurkat cell RNA spiked in. The CDR3 loop reads CASSLGPIAEAFF. CDR3 bases: TGTGCCAGCAGCTTAGGCCCGATCGCTGAAGCTTTCTTT.